This T cell receptor beta chain was found in a study of PD-L1 blockade in urothelial cancer. The overall study: In the patient group, about 85% of the roughly 30 were males with bladder-origin urothelial cancer. From 0 to 3 prior chemotherapy regimens had been given to the patients.

Sequenced by immunoSEQ multiplex PCR; TCRdb stores in-frame clones only, minus some. The sample contains around 82,000 clones, around 84% of which appear only once. The time point denotes: pretreatment peripheral blood. This clone was counted once. The sample consisted of PBMCs, taken around atezolizumab (anti-PD-L1) treatment. This clonotype was sampled from a man in his 60s with urothelial cancer.

The CDR3 coding sequence is TGTGCCAGCAGCACGGGACAGGGAGACGGCTACACCTTC. This gives the protein CASSTGQGDGYTF. This chain links TRBV5-6 with TRBJ1-2; 9 nucleotides match TRBD1. The V and J ends lost 4 bases and 8 bases, in that order; junction bases with no gene match: 6. Germline CDR1 is SGHDT and CDR2 is YYEEEE. The CDR3 runs to 13 residues.